Listed here are 8 T cell receptor beta chains from one sample, sequenced in a study of T cell repertoires in cytomegalovirus infection (dated by TCRdb to 2018 to 2020). TCRdb lists the instrument as Illumina HiSeq 1500. TCRdb reran the public reads through fastp at Q25 and MiXCR, keeping productive beta chains. Rows are unified per CDR3 protein, each entry keeping the most common DNA and genes. The sample table holds about 80,000 distinct CDR3 sequences, of which more than 3% were seen once. Clones ranked in the top ten supply around 4.4% of the sample. Sequenced input: PBMCs. These receptors came from a human donor in good health (CMV status not recorded). Some clones in this sample may be carry-over from other donors' samples.

In this sample, this clonotype turned up many times. This chain links TRBV4-1 with TRBJ1-2; D gene ambiguous. The CDR3 length is 15 residues. Trimming removed 0 bases from V and 4 bases from J, with 12 bases in between. The germline V gene encodes CDR1 MGHRA and CDR2 YSYEKL. CDR3 coding DNA: TGCGCCAGCAGCCAAGATCCCGCAGGACCCTATGGCTACACCTTC. It encodes CASSQDPAGPYGYTF.

This clonotype was picked up many times. The chain's CDR3 is CASSLAPGVPGYTF. DNA for the CDR3: TGTGCCAGCAGCTTAGCGCCGGGGGTGCCTGGCTACACCTTC. The J gene is TRBJ1-2, the V gene TRBV7-2, with D maybe TRBD1 (5 bases). Germline CDR1 reads SGHTA; CDR2 reads FQGNSA. V lost 0 bases, J lost 7 bases, and 12 bases lay in between. CDR3 size: 14 residues.

This clonotype was observed many times. V is TRBV7-2 and J is TRBJ1-2; D is possibly TRBD1 (5 bases). Germline-derived CDR1 and CDR2 are SGHTA and FQGNSA. This CDR3 contains 14 residues. Trimming cost V 5 bases and J 7 bases, with 17 bases left between them. In DNA form, the CDR3 reads TGTGCCAGCAGCCCCCGGGGCACTCAACTTGGCTACACCTTC. Its translation is CASSPRGTQLGYTF.

This clonotype was detected ten times or more. This chain joins TRBV11-1 and TRBJ2-1, with no clear D. V lost 5 bases to trimming and J lost 2 bases, with 10 bases between them. Germline CDR1 SGHAT, CDR2 FQDESV (reference sequence). The CDR3 extends over 14 amino acids. The CDR3 DNA reads TGTGCCAGCAGCCTTTCTACCCCCTACAATGAGCAGTTCTTC. It codes for CASSLSTPYNEQFF.

This clonotype was picked up many times. In DNA form, the CDR3 reads TGTGCCAGCACCACGGCGGATACGCAGTATTTT. Protein product: CASTTADTQYF. The V and J genes are TRBV6-5 and TRBJ2-3; D is unresolved. Germline CDR1 MNHEY, CDR2 SVGAGI. The V end was cut by 7 bases, the J end by 6 bases, with 8 bases between. The CDR3 has 11 residues.

Points on this clonotype: A much larger clonotype is one base distant, so this may be a read error. The chain links TRBV4-1 to TRBJ2-4; 11 bases align to TRBD1. J gave up 6 bases and V 4 bases, and 5 bases lay outside the gene matches. The CDR3 is 15 residues long. Germline CDR1 reads MGHRA; CDR2 reads YSYEKL. CDR3 coding DNA: TGCGCCAGCAGCCTCCTGGGGACAGGGGGAAACATTCAGTACTTC. The encoded protein is CASSLLGTGGNIQYF.

This clonotype has a count of ten or more. The CDR3 nucleotides are TGTGCCAGCAGCTTAGCGCTGCGGGGGCCCACCGGGGAGCTGTTTTTT. Encoded protein: CASSLALRGPTGELFF. The chain couples TRBV7-2 to TRBJ2-2; possible D gene TRBD2, 7 bases. V was shortened by 0 bases and J by 4 bases, with 12 bases between the two germline ends. In germline, CDR1 is SGHTA, CDR2 FQGNSA. This CDR3 has 16 amino acids. The variable domain in full, completed from reference TRBV7-2 and TRBJ2-2, reads GAGVSQSPSNKVTEKGKDVELRCDPISGHTALYWYRQSLGQGLEFLIYFQGNSAPDKSGLPSDRFSAERTGGSVSTLTIQRTQQEDSAVYLCASSLALRGPTGELFFGEGSRLTVL.

This clonotype was found many times. V is TRBV12-3 or TRBV12-4 and J is TRBJ2-1; 7 positions match TRBD2. Losses at the gene ends were 7 bases for V and 3 bases for J; bases not matched to a gene: 12. The CDR3 runs 16 residues. The CDR3 DNA follows: TGTGCCAGCACCCAAACTCCGGGACTACACTACAATGAGCAGTTCTTC. Translated, it gives CASTQTPGLHYNEQFF.